The sequence of this T cell receptor (beta chain) was determined in a study of T cell changes during pregnancy in multiple sclerosis. Assay: immunoSEQ multiplex PCR; the TCRdb copy retains only in-frame clones and omits some. The sample has approximately 84,000 clones, around 94% seen once. CDR1 and CDR2 from the germline V gene are MNHEY and SMNVEV (reference sequence). V was clipped by 2 bases and J by 7 bases; unmatched bases: 7. The CDR3 length is 14 residues. This specimen was peripheral blood, taken in the second trimester of pregnancy. This sequence joins TRBV27 and TRBJ1-2; 7 nucleotides agree with TRBD1. The origin of this receptor is a female donor in good health, enrolled as a control in a pregnancy study. CDR3 residues: CASSLTGERLGYTF. The CDR3 nucleotides read TGTGCCAGCAGTTTAACAGGGGAGAGGCTTGGCTACACCTTC.